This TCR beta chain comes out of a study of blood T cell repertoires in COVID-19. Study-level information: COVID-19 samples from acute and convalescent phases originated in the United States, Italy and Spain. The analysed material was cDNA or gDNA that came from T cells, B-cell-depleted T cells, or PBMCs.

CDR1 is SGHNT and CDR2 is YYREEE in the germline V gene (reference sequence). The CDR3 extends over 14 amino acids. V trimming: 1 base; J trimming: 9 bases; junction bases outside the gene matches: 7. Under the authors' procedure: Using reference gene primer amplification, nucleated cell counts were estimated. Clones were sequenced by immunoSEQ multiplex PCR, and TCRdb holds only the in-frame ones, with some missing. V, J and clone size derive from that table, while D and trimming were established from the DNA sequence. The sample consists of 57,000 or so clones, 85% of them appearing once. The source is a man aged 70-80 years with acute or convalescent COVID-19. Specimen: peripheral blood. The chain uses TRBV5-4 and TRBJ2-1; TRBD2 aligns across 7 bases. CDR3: CASSLKRGAPEQFF. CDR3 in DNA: TGTGCCAGCAGCTTGAAGCGGGGAGCCCCTGAGCAGTTCTTC.